The 32 T cell receptor beta chains below all came from one sample that was sequenced in a study of CXCR3-negative and CXCR3-positive naive CD8 T cells. The method, 5' RACE with UMI labels, was used to prepare the TRB cDNA libraries. No DNA is given; TCRdb re-called the 5' RACE reads and lists each CDR3 protein once. This sample's table has about 130,000 distinct CDR3 sequences. Specimen: naive CXCR3- CD8+ T cells from blood. Subset noted: CD45RO-CCR7+CD27+CD95- naive CD8+ T cells lacking CXCR3 (TNR3-). Source of these receptors: a human donor in good health. Some clones in this sample may be carry-over from other donors' samples.

The chain recombines TRBV7-2 with TRBJ2-1; no DNA is available, so the TRBD1 call from TCRdb remains unchecked. Germline V gene data show CDR1 as SGHTA and CDR2 as FQGNSA. This CDR3 contains 15 residues. The CDR3 loop is CASSLEGVAYNEQFF.

V usage is TRBV29-1 and J usage is TRBJ2-1; TCRdb indicates TRBD2, and absent DNA this call remains unverified. The length of the CDR3 is 15 residues. CDR1 SQVTM and CDR2 ANQGSEA come from the germline V gene. The CDR3 region is CSTGRTGGGYNEQFF.

The rearrangement links TRBV29-1 to TRBJ2-1; the D call of TRBD2 rests on TCRdb alone, since no DNA is present to check it. The CDR3 is made up of 14 amino acids. Germline CDR1 is SQVTM and CDR2 is ANQGSEA. CDR3 amino acids: CSVESGSGGLEQFF.

This chain connects TRBV21-1 to TRBJ1-4; TCRdb's D call, TRBD1, is unchecked because there is no DNA. TRBV21-1 is a known pseudogene. The CDR3 consists of 15 residues. The CDR3: CASSPRGADNEKLFF.

This chain links TRBV29-1 with TRBJ2-7; TCRdb selects TRBD1, and the lack of DNA leaves this call unchecked. CDR1 and CDR2 (germline): SQVTM, ANQGSEA. The CDR3 sequence is 13 residues long. CDR3 region: CSVEGDRTYEQYF.

The rearrangement joins TRBV5-1 to TRBJ2-1; the D call of TRBD2 rests on TCRdb alone, since no DNA is present to check it. CDR3 length: 19 amino acids. Germline assignment: CDR1 SGHRS and CDR2 YFSETQ. This CDR3 reads CASTNTQGLALGSYNEQFF. The variable domain in full, completed from reference TRBV5-1 and TRBJ2-1, reads KAGVTQTPRYLIKTRGQQVTLSCSPISGHRSVSWYQQTPGQGLQFLFEYFSETQRNKGNFPGRFSGRQFSNSRSEMNVSTLELGDSALYLCASTNTQGLALGSYNEQFFGPGTRLTVL.

The chain has TRBV6-5 and TRBJ2-3; TCRdb selects TRBD2, and the lack of DNA leaves this call unchecked. Germline V gene data show CDR1 as MNHEY and CDR2 as SVGAGI. The CDR3 covers 13 residues. The CDR3 reads CASRGTLSDTQYF.

The chain employs TRBV30 and TRBJ1-2. The CDR3 is made up of 14 amino acids. The germline gives CDR1 GTSNPN, CDR2 SVGIG (reference sequence). The CDR3 is CAWSSKDQPYGYTF.

The chain carries TRBV7-3 and TRBJ1-1; the D call from TCRdb, TRBD1, cannot be confirmed without DNA. The germline CDR1 and CDR2 sequences are SGHTA and FQGTGA. This CDR3 region has 14 residues. This CDR3 reads CASSLHQGATEAFF.

The chain couples TRBV4-1 to TRBJ2-7. The CDR3 has 15 amino acids. Germline V gene data show CDR1 as MGHRA and CDR2 as YSYEKL. The CDR3 reads CASSQLGQGTYEQYF.

The chain is built from TRBV7-9 and TRBJ2-7. The CDR3 is 16 amino acids. Germline V lookup: CDR1 SEHNR, CDR2 FQNEAQ (reference sequence). CDR3 sequence: CASSLFERQGSYEQYF.

J is TRBJ2-5 and V is TRBV7-3; without DNA, the TCRdb call of TRBD1 cannot be checked. Germline assignment: CDR1 SGHTA and CDR2 FQGTGA. This CDR3 comprises 16 residues. CDR3 amino acids: CASSPSGPAVQETQYF.

The chain has TRBV28 and TRBJ2-4. CDR1 and CDR2 (germline): MDHEN, SYDVKM. The length of the CDR3 is 13 residues. The CDR3 region is CASSLYRKNIQYF.

The CDR3: CASSPRYNGQFF. V is TRBV12-3 or TRBV12-4 and J is TRBJ2-1. CDR3 length: 12 residues.

The V and J genes are TRBV7-6 and TRBJ2-1; TCRdb lists TRBD1, though no DNA is available to test this call. This CDR3 is 17 amino acids long. CDR1 and CDR2 (germline): SGHVS, FNYEAQ. The CDR3 reads CASSSLSGTSSYNEQFF.

The V call is TRBV13, the J call TRBJ2-7. The CDR3 totals 14 residues. Germline lookup yields CDR1 PRHDT and CDR2 FYEKMQ (reference sequence). The CDR3: CASSLDAPTYEQYF. Using reference TRBV13 and TRBJ2-7 for the parts outside the CDR3, the full variable domain is AAGVIQSPRHLIKEKRETATLKCYPIPRHDTVYWYQQGPGQDPQFLISFYEKMQSDKGSIPDRFSAQQFSDYHSELNMSSLELGDSALYFCASSLDAPTYEQYFGPGTRLTVT.

The chain couples TRBV7-2 to TRBJ2-7; without DNA, the TCRdb call of TRBD1 cannot be checked. The CDR3 loop spans 14 amino acids. Per germline, CDR1 SGHTA and CDR2 FQGNSA. The CDR3: CASSPPVSGSEQYF.

This rearrangement joins TRBV3-1 to TRBJ2-7; as DNA is missing, the TRBD1 call by TCRdb cannot be tested. The CDR3 length is 14 residues. Germline V gives CDR1 LGHDT, CDR2 YNNKEL (reference sequence). CDR3 sequence reads: CASSARQITYEQYF.

The chain employs TRBV7-8 and TRBJ1-5; TCRdb's D gene call, TRBD1, goes unchecked for lack of DNA. Germline-derived CDR1 and CDR2 are SGHVS and FQNEAQ. The CDR3 length is 15 residues. The CDR3 is CASSLPDRGNQPQHF.

The chain recombines TRBV12-3 or TRBV12-4 with TRBJ2-4; TCRdb's D call, TRBD1, is unchecked because there is no DNA. The CDR3 spans 19 residues. CDR3 protein: CASSFSPFRDSLAKNIQYF.

The V and J genes are TRBV7-7 and TRBJ2-2; TCRdb picks TRBD1, but there is no DNA to check that call. The CDR3 consists of 15 residues. Germline assignment: CDR1 SSHAT and CDR2 FNYEAQ (reference sequence). CDR3 sequence: CASSLEPGDTGELFF.

This sequence joins TRBV5-1 and TRBJ2-7. The germline V gene encodes CDR1 SGHRS and CDR2 YFSETQ. This CDR3 has 14 residues. The CDR3 region is CASSLAGTPYEQYF.

The CDR3 sequence is CASSNFIIGSHQPQHF. The chain joins TRBV7-9 to TRBJ1-5. This CDR3 contains 16 residues. Germline assignment: CDR1 SEHNR and CDR2 FQNEAQ (reference sequence).

The chain joins TRBV7-6 to TRBJ2-7. The CDR3 covers 13 residues. Germline V gene data show CDR1 as SGHVS and CDR2 as FNYEAQ. CDR3 sequence reads: CASSSDPSYEQYF.

The chain carries TRBV6-2 or TRBV6-3 and TRBJ2-5; TCRdb's assignment of TRBD1 cannot be checked, as there is no DNA. The CDR3 is 16 amino acids. The germline V gene encodes CDR1 MNHEY and CDR2 SVGEGT. The CDR3 is CASTPMGGSSIETQYF.

The chain couples TRBV6-5 to TRBJ1-2. The CDR3 totals 13 residues. Germline CDR1 reads MNHEY; CDR2 reads SVGAGI. CDR3 residues: CASSYSTEYGYTF.

The chain has TRBV29-1 and TRBJ2-1; the TCRdb D gene call, TRBD2, has no DNA to confirm it. The CDR3 has 16 amino acids. The germline V gene has CDR1 SQVTM and CDR2 ANQGSEA. CDR3 in amino acids: CSVEDREGRGMGEQFF.

This chain joins TRBV12-3 or TRBV12-4 and TRBJ2-1; the TCRdb D gene call, TRBD2, has no DNA to confirm it. The CDR3 consists of 13 residues. CDR3 protein: CASSGGLVDEQFF.

The V and J genes are TRBV7-9 and TRBJ1-3; lacking DNA, the TRBD1 call made by TCRdb goes unchecked. Germline assignment: CDR1 SEHNR and CDR2 FQNEAQ (reference sequence). The CDR3 loop spans 16 amino acids. The CDR3 sequence is CASSLASPVAGNTIYF.

The V gene is TRBV20-1, the J gene TRBJ2-7; TCRdb calls TRBD2, which cannot be checked without DNA. Per germline, CDR1 DFQATT and CDR2 SNEGSKA (reference sequence). This CDR3 has 15 amino acids. The CDR3 sequence is CSARDLAGGSYEQYF.

The chain carries TRBV5-5 and TRBJ2-7; TCRdb's D call of TRBD2 is untestable without DNA. Germline CDR1 reads SGHKS; CDR2 reads YYEKEE (reference sequence). The CDR3 runs to 15 residues. CDR3 sequence: CASSLGQSLSYEQYF. Together with reference TRBV5-5 and TRBJ2-7, the CDR3 gives the full variable domain: DAGVTQSPTHLIKTRGQQVTLRCSPISGHKSVSWYQQVLGQGPQFIFQYYEKEERGRGNFPDRFSARQFPNYSSELNVNALLLGDSALYLCASSLGQSLSYEQYFGPGTRLTVT.

The V and J genes are TRBV10-3 and TRBJ2-7; TCRdb proposes TRBD2, but this gene call is untestable without DNA. The CDR3 has 13 residues. Germline values: CDR1 ENHRY, CDR2 SYGVKD. CDR3: CAIRGEGQETQYF.